The 17 T cell receptor beta chains reported below all come from one sample, sequenced in a study of monozygotic twins with inflammatory bowel disease. TCRdb re-analyzed the 5' RACE reads; it lists each CDR3 protein once, without DNA. Its listing shows a few hundred thousand distinct CDR3 sequences. Sequences were obtained from blood. The origin of the receptors is a human donor with ulcerative colitis or Crohn's disease, or a healthy co-twin of an affected twin (not recorded which).

The chain carries TRBV7-9 and TRBJ1-1. Germline V CDR1 and CDR2: SEHNR, FQNEAQ (reference sequence). The CDR3 runs 13 residues. The CDR3 here is CASSPPGLIEAFF.

The CDR3 spells CSARTGTGVETQYF. The gene calls are TRBV20-1 and TRBJ2-5; TCRdb selects TRBD1, and the lack of DNA leaves this call unchecked. This CDR3 region has 14 residues. Germline values: CDR1 DFQATT, CDR2 SNEGSKA (reference sequence).

The V gene is TRBV11-2, the J gene TRBJ1-1. The germline V gene has CDR1 SGHAT and CDR2 FQNNGV. The CDR3 spans 15 residues. This chain's CDR3 is CASSQSAGLNTEAFF.

The chain has TRBV5-1 and TRBJ1-2; TCRdb indicates TRBD1, and absent DNA this call remains unverified. The V gene's germline CDR1 is SGHRS and CDR2 YFSETQ. The CDR3 spans 15 residues. Here the CDR3 reads CASSGAGTGRNGYTF.

This rearrangement joins TRBV20-1 to TRBJ1-2. Germline V gene sequence: CDR1 DFQATT, CDR2 SNEGSKA (reference sequence). This CDR3 has 12 residues. This chain's CDR3 is CSATQKIDGYTF.

V is TRBV28 and J is TRBJ2-7; TCRdb selects TRBD2, and the lack of DNA leaves this call unchecked. Germline V gives CDR1 MDHEN, CDR2 SYDVKM. CDR3 length: 14 residues. The CDR3 region is CATQGGRRSYEQYF.

V and J are TRBV2 and TRBJ1-4; the TRBD1 assignment by TCRdb is unverifiable without DNA. In germline, CDR1 is SNHLY, CDR2 FYNNEI. The CDR3 contains 15 residues. CDR3 in amino acids: CASSASRDSTEKLFF.

The gene calls are TRBV10-1 and TRBJ2-1; the TCRdb D gene call, TRBD2, has no DNA to confirm it. The CDR3 length is 17 residues. The germline CDR1 and CDR2 sequences are WNHNN and SYGVQD (reference sequence). This CDR3 reads CASSMVGAGGLTNEQFF.

The V call is TRBV7-2, the J call TRBJ2-7; TCRdb selects TRBD1, and the lack of DNA leaves this call unchecked. Germline-derived CDR1 and CDR2 are SGHTA and FQGNSA. CDR3 length equals 13 residues. CDR3 residues: CASSRGQVGEQYF.

This chain joins TRBV7-9 and TRBJ2-3; TCRdb indicates TRBD2, and absent DNA this call remains unverified. This CDR3 is built from 17 residues. CDR1 is SEHNR and CDR2 is FQNEAQ in the germline V gene (reference sequence). This CDR3 reads CASSLDPSGSFTDTQYF. The variable domain in full, completed from reference TRBV7-9 and TRBJ2-3, reads DTGVSQNPRHKITKRGQNVTFRCDPISEHNRLYWYRQTLGQGPEFLTYFQNEAQLEKSRLLSDRFSAERPKGSFSTLEIQRTEQGDSAMYLCASSLDPSGSFTDTQYFGPGTRLTVL.

The V call is TRBV5-1, the J call TRBJ2-1. Germline CDR1 SGHRS, CDR2 YFSETQ. CDR3 length equals 14 residues. The CDR3 spells CASSLLPFTNEQFF.

This chain links TRBV7-8 with TRBJ2-1; the TCRdb D gene call, TRBD2, has no DNA to confirm it. Germline V gene data show CDR1 as SGHVS and CDR2 as FQNEAQ. This CDR3 comprises 14 residues. The CDR3 sequence is CASSFGLAGAEQFF.

The gene calls are TRBV5-5 and TRBJ2-1; TCRdb indicates TRBD2, and absent DNA this call remains unverified. The CDR3 loop spans 16 amino acids. Germline V lookup: CDR1 SGHKS, CDR2 YYEKEE (reference sequence). CDR3 sequence reads: CASSLVGTSHSNEQFF.

The CDR3 spells CASYRHGGEQYF. This chain joins TRBV5-1 and TRBJ2-7. The CDR3 covers 12 residues. The germline V gene encodes CDR1 SGHRS and CDR2 YFSETQ.

The genes are TRBV2 and TRBJ2-5; TCRdb returns TRBD1, unconfirmable since there is no DNA. Germline V gives CDR1 SNHLY, CDR2 FYNNEI. This CDR3 spans 13 amino acids. CDR3 loop: CASLGQDQETQYF.

The chain couples TRBV6-2 or TRBV6-3 to TRBJ2-5; without DNA, the TCRdb call of TRBD2 cannot be checked. The V gene's germline CDR1 is MNHEY and CDR2 SVGEGT. This CDR3 is 16 amino acids long. The chain's CDR3 is CASSGLAVTYQETQYF.

The genes are TRBV20-1 and TRBJ2-7; the TCRdb D gene call, TRBD2, has no DNA to confirm it. Germline values: CDR1 DFQATT, CDR2 SNEGSKA (reference sequence). The CDR3 has 15 amino acids. CDR3: CRTSHWASGSYEQYF.